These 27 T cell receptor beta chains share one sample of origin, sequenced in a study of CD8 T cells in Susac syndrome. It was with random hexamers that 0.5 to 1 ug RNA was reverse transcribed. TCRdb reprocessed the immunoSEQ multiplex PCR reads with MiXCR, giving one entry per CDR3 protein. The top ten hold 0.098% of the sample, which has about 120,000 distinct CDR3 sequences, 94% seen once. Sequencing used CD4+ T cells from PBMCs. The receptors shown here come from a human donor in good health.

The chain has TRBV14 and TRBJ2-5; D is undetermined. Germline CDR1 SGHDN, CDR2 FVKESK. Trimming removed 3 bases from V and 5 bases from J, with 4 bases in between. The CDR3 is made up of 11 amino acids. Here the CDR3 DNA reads TGTGCCAGCAGCCAGAGGGAGACCCAGTACTTC. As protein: CASSQRETQYF.

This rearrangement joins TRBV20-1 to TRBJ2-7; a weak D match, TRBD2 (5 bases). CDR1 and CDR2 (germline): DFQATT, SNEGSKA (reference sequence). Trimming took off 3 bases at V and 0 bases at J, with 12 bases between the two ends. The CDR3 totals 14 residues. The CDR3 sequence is CSASGRASSYEQYF. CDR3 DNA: TGCAGTGCTAGTGGGCGGGCGAGCTCCTACGAGCAGTACTTC.

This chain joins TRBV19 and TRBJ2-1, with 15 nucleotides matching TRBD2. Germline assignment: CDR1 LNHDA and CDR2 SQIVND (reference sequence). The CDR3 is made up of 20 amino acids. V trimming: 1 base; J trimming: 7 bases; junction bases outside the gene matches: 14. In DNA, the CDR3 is TGTGCCAGTAGTATAGTAGGCCGCTCCGGGACTAGCGGGAGGAAGAATGAGCAGTTCTTC. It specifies CASSIVGRSGTSGRKNEQFF.

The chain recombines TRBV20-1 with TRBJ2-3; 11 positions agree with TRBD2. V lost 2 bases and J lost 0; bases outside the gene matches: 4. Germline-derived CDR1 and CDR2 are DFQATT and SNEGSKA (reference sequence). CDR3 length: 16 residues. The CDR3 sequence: CSARISGRESTDTQYF. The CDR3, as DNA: TGCAGTGCTAGAATTAGCGGGAGGGAAAGCACAGATACGCAGTATTTT.

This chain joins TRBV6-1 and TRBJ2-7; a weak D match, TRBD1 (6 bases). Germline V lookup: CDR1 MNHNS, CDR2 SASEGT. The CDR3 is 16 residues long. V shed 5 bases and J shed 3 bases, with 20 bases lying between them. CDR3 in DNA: TGTGCCAGCAGTACGGGGTGGGGGCAGATTGGCTACGAGCAGTACTTC. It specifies CASSTGWGQIGYEQYF.

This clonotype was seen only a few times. The CDR3 spells CASSLGYRQPQHF. CDR3 nucleotides: TGTGCCAGCAGCTTAGGGTATAGGCAGCCCCAGCATTTT. The rearrangement joins TRBV7-2 to TRBJ1-5; D is undetermined. V was pared by 1 base and J by 7 bases, with 8 bases between. Germline loops: CDR1 SGHTA, CDR2 FQGNSA. CDR3 length: 13 residues.

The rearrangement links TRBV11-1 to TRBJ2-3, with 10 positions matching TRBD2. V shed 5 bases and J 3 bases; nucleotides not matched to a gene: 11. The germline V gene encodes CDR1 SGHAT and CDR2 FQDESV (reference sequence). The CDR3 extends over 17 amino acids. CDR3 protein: CASSPFLLAGETDTQYF. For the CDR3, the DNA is TGTGCCAGCAGCCCTTTTCTTCTAGCGGGAGAGACAGATACGCAGTATTTT.

CDR3 bases: TGTGCCAGCAGCTTGGGACCACCGGAGCAGTTCTTC. The encoded protein is CASSLGPPEQFF. The chain joins TRBV5-6 to TRBJ2-1; D is undetermined. V lost 0 bases, J lost 10 bases, and 8 bases lay in between. CDR3 size: 12 residues. Germline loops: CDR1 SGHDT, CDR2 YYEEEE.

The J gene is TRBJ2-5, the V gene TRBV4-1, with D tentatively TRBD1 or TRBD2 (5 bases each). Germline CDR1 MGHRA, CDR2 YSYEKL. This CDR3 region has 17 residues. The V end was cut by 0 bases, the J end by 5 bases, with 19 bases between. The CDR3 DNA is TGCGCCAGCAGCCAAGAAGAACTTGGGGCCGGGGATGAGACCCAGTACTTC. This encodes CASSQEELGAGDETQYF.

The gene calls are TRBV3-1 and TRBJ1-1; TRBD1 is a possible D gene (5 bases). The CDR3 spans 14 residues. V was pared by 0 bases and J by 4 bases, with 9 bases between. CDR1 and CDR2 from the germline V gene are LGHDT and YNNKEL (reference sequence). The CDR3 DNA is TGTGCCAGCAGCCAAGAGGGGGGGAGCACTGAAGCTTTCTTT. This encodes CASSQEGGSTEAFF.

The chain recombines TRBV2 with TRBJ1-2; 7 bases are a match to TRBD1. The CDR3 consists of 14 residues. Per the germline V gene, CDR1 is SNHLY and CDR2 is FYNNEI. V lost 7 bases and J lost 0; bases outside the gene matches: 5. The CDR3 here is CASTRQGANYGYTF. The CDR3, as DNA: TGTGCCAGCACCAGACAGGGAGCTAACTATGGCTACACCTTC.

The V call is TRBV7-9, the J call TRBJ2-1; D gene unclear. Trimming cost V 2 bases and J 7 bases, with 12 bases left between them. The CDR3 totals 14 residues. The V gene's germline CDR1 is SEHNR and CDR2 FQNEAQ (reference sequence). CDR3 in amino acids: CASSLKPRANEQFF. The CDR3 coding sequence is TGTGCCAGCAGCTTAAAGCCCCGGGCTAATGAGCAGTTCTTC.

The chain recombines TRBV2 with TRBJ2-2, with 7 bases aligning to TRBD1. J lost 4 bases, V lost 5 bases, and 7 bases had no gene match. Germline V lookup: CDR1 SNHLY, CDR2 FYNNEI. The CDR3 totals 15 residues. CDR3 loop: CASSLLGQPTGELFF. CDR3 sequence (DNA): TGTGCCAGCAGTCTATTGGGACAGCCCACCGGGGAGCTGTTTTTT.

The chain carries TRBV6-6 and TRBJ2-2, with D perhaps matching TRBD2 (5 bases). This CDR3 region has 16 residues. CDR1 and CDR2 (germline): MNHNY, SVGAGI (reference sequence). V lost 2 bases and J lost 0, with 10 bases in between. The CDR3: CASSYPAVTNTGELFF. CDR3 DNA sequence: TGTGCCAGCAGTTACCCAGCGGTTACGAACACCGGGGAGCTGTTTTTT.

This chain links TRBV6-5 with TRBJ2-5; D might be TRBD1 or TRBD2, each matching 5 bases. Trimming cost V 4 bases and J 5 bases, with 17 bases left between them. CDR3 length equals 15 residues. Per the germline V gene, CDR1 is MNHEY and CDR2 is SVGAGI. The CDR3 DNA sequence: TGTGCCAGCAGTTCACGGGGCGGGCGGTGGGAGACCCAGTACTTC. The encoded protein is CASSSRGGRWETQYF.

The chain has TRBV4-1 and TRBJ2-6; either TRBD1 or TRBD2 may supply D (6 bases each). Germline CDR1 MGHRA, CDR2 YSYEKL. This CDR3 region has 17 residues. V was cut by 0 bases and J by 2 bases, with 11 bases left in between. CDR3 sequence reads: CASSQERRGAGANVLTF. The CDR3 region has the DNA TGCGCCAGCAGCCAAGAGAGAAGGGGGGCTGGGGCCAACGTCCTGACTTTC.

The CDR3 DNA follows: TGTGCCACGAACAGGGGACCAACCTACGAGCAGTACTTC. It is translated as CATNRGPTYEQYF. This rearrangement joins TRBV6-6 to TRBJ2-7; the match to TRBD1 covers 7 bases. V was clipped by 10 bases and J by 2 bases; unmatched bases: 8. Per germline, CDR1 MNHNY and CDR2 SVGAGI (reference sequence). This CDR3 contains 13 residues.

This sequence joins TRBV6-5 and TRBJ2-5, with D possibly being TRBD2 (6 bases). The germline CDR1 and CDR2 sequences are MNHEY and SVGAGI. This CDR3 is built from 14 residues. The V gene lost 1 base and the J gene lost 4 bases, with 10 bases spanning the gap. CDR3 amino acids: CASSYFEEGETQYF. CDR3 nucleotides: TGTGCCAGCAGTTACTTCGAGGAGGGAGAGACCCAGTACTTC.

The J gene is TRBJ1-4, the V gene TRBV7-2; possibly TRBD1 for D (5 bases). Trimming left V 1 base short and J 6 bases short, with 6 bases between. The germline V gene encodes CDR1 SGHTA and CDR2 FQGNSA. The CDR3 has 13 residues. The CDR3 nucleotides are TGTGCCAGCAGCTTAGGCAGGGATGAAAAACTGTTTTTT. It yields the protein CASSLGRDEKLFF. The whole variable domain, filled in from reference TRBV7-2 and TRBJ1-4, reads GAGVSQSPSNKVTEKGKDVELRCDPISGHTALYWYRQSLGQGLEFLIYFQGNSAPDKSGLPSDRFSAERTGGSVSTLTIQRTQQEDSAVYLCASSLGRDEKLFFGSGTQLSVL.

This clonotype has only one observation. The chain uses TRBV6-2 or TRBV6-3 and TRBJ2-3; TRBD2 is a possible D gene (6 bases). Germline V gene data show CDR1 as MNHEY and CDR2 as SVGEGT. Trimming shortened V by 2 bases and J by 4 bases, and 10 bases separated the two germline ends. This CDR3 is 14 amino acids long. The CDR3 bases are TGTGCCAGCAGTTACCTCGGGAGTGCAGATACGCAGTATTTT. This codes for CASSYLGSADTQYF.

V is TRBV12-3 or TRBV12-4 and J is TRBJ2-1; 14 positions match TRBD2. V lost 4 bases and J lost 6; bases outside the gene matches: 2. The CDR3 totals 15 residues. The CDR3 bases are TGTGCCAGCAGTTCTGGGACTAGCGGGGGCAATGAGCAGTTCTTC. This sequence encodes CASSSGTSGGNEQFF.

The CDR3 nucleotides are TGCGCCAGCAGTAGAACATCGGACTCACTCTCTGGGGCCAACGTCCTGACTTTC. It translates to CASSRTSDSLSGANVLTF. J is TRBJ2-6 and V is TRBV5-1; D is perhaps TRBD2 (5 bases). V was shortened by 5 bases and J by 0 bases, with 18 bases between the two germline ends. The CDR3 is made up of 18 amino acids. CDR1 is SGHRS, CDR2 YFSETQ, per germline.

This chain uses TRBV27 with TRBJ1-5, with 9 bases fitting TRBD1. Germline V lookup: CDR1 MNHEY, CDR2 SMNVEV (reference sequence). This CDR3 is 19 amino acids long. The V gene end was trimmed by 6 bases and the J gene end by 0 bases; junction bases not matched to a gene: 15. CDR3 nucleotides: TGTGCCAGCAGGCAATCCCGGGACAGGGTATGGGATAGCAATCAGCCCCAGCATTTT. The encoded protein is CASRQSRDRVWDSNQPQHF.

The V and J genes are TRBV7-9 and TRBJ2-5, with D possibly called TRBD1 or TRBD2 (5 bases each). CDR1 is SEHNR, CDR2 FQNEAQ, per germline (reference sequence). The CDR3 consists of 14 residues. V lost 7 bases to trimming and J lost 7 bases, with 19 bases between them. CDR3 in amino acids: CASTQYRDAATQYF. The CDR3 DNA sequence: TGTGCCAGCACCCAATACCGGGACGCCGCGACCCAGTACTTC.

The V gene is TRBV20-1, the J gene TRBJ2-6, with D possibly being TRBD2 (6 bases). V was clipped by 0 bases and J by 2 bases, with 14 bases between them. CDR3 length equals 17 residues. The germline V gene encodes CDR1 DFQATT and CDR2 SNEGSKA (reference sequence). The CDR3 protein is CSARDGGTTPGANVLTF. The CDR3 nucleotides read TGCAGTGCTAGAGACGGCGGGACGACCCCTGGGGCCAACGTCCTGACTTTC.

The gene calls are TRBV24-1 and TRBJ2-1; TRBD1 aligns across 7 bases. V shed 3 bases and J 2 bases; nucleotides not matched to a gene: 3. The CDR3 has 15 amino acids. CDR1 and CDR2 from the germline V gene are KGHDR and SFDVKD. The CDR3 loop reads CATSDIQGTYNEQFF. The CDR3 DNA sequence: TGTGCCACCAGTGATATACAGGGGACCTACAATGAGCAGTTCTTC.

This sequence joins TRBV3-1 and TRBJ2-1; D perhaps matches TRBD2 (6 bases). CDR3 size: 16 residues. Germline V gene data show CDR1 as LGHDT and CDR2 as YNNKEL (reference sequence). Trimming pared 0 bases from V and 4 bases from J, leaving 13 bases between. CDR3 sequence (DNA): TGTGCCAGCAGCCAAGAAGGGCTAGCGAGATACAATGAGCAGTTCTTC. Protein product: CASSQEGLARYNEQFF.